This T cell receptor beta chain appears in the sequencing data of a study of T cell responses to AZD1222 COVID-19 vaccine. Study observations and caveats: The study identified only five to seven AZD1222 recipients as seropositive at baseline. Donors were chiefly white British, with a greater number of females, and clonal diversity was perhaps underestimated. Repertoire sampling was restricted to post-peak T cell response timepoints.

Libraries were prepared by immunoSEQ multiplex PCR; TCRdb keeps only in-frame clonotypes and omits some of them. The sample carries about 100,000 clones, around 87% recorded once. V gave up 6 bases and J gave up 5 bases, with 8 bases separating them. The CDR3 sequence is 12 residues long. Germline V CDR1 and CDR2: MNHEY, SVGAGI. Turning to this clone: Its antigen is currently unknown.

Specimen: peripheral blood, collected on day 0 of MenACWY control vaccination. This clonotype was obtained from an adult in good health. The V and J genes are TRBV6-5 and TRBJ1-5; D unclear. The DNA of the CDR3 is TGTGCCAGCAGGGGTGGGGATCAGCCCCAGCATTTT. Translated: CASRGGDQPQHF.